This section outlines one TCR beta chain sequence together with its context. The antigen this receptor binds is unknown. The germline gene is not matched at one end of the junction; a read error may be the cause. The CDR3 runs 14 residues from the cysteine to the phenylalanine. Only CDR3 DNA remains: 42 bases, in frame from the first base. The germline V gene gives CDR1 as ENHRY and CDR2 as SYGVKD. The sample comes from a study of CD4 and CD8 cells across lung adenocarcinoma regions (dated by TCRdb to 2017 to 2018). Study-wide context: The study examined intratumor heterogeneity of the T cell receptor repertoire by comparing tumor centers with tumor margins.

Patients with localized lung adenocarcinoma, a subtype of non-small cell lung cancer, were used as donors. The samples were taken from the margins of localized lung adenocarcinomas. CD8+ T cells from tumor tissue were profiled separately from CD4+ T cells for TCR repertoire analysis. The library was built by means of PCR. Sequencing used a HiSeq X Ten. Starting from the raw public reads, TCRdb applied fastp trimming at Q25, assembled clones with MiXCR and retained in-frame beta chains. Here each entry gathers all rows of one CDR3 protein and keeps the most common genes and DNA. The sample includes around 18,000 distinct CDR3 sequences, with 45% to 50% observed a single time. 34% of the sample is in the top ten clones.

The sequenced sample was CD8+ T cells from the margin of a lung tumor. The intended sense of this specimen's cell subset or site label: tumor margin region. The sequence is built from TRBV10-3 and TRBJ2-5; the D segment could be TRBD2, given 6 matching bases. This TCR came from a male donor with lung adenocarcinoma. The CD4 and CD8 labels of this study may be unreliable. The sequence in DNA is TGTGCGGGGAGCGTAGCCGGAGGGCAAGAGACGCAGTACTTC. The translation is CAGSVAGGQETQYF.